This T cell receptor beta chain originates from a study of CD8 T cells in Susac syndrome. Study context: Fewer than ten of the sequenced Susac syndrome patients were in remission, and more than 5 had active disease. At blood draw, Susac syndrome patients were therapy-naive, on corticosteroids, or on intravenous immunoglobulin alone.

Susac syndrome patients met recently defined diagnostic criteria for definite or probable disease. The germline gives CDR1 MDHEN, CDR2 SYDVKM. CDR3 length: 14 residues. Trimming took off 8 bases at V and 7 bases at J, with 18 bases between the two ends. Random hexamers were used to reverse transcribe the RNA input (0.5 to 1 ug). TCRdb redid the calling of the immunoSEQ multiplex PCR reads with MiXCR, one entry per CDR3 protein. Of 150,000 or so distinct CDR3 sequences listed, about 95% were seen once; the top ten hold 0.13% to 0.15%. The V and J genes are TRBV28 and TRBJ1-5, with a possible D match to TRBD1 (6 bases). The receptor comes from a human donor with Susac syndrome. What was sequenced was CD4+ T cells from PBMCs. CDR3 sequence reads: CASSSPGVRQPQHF. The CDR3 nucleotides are TGTGCCAGCTCCTCCCCAGGGGTTAGGCAGCCCCAGCATTTT.